This T cell receptor beta chain originates from a study of blood T cell repertoires in COVID-19. Study details: The analysed material was cDNA or gDNA that came from T cells, B-cell-depleted T cells, or PBMCs.

The germline V gene encodes CDR1 SGHKS and CDR2 YYEKEE (reference sequence). This CDR3 is built from 14 residues. Trimming pared 4 bases from V and 2 bases from J, leaving 12 bases between. Assay used: immunoSEQ multiplex PCR; TCRdb lists only in-frame clones, some missing. The sample holds 200,000 to 250,000 clones, 70% to 90% seen once. The chain combines TRBV5-5 with TRBJ1-2; D is perhaps TRBD1 (5 bases). Sample: peripheral blood. This TCR was sampled from a man aged 55-75 years with acute or convalescent COVID-19. This CDR3 is CASSPDGGNYGYTF. CDR3 coding DNA: TGTGCCAGCAGCCCGGACGGGGGGAACTATGGCTACACCTTC.